The source of this T cell receptor beta chain is a study of blood T cell repertoires in COVID-19. On the study more broadly: COVID-19 samples, acute and convalescent, were from the United States, Italy and Spain. Nucleic acid was either cDNA or gDNA, and it came from T cells, B-cell-depleted T cells, or PBMCs.

Germline-derived CDR1 and CDR2 are LGHDT and YNNKEL (reference sequence). With 3 bases clipped from V and 8 bases from J, the junction kept 12 bases outside the gene matches. The CDR3 is 16 residues long. Original processing methods: Counts of nucleated cells, estimated from reference gene primer amplification, were obtained. Using immunoSEQ multiplex PCR, the repertoire was profiled, and TCRdb retains in-frame clones only, with some absent. V, J and clone size are taken as reported in that table, and D and trimming were inferred from the DNA itself. The data contain 100,000 to 150,000 clones, 86% of them singletons.

The rearrangement uses TRBV3-1 (or the pseudogene TRBV3-2) and TRBJ1-2, with 10 bases aligning to TRBD1. This clonotype originated in a human donor in a cohort sampled during active COVID-19. The sample comprised peripheral blood. In DNA form, the CDR3 reads TGTGCCAGCAGCCATCTAGCGGGACAGGGGATCAGCGGCTACACCTTC. It specifies CASSHLAGQGISGYTF.